These 5 T cell receptor beta chains came from one sample sequenced in a study of T cell repertoires in cytomegalovirus infection. Each CDR3 protein is one row after TCRdb ran MiXCR on the reads. Found here are under 350,000 distinct CDR3 sequences, 8% to 10% of them singletons; the top ten hold around 2.4%. The sample taken for sequencing was PBMCs. The receptors here all came from a human donor in good health (CMV status not recorded). Some clones in this sample may be carry-over from other donors' samples.

This clonotype was recorded many times. V usage is TRBV12-3 or TRBV12-4 and J usage is TRBJ1-5; maybe TRBD1 (5 bases). V was pared by 3 bases and J by 4 bases, with 10 bases between. The CDR3 is made up of 14 amino acids. The CDR3 DNA is TGTGCCAGCAGTTTTAGGGGCACGAATCAGCCCCAGCATTTT. As protein: CASSFRGTNQPQHF.

This clonotype was detected many times. The chain combines TRBV6-1 with TRBJ2-3, with a tentative D call TRBD1 (6 bases). V lost 8 bases and J 2 bases, leaving 11 bases between the germline ends. This CDR3 is 13 amino acids long. Germline assignment: CDR1 MNHNS and CDR2 SASEGT. Here the CDR3 reads CASGDNPTDTQYF. CDR3 DNA sequence: TGTGCCAGCGGGGACAATCCCACAGATACGCAGTATTTT.

This clonotype came up many times. The rearrangement uses TRBV20-1 and TRBJ1-2; maybe TRBD1 (5 bases). Germline-derived CDR1 and CDR2 are DFQATT and SNEGSKA (reference sequence). The CDR3 contains 14 residues. The ends were cut back, 6 bases at V and 6 bases at J, with 20 bases in the middle. The CDR3 bases are TGCAGTGCCTCGACTGGCAGGGTAGATCATGGCTACACCTTC. This sequence encodes CSASTGRVDHGYTF.

This clonotype has at least ten counts. This chain joins TRBV6-1 and TRBJ1-6; D remains unclear. The CDR3 is made up of 12 amino acids. The germline V and J ends were trimmed by 8 bases and 6 bases, with 8 bases remaining between them. CDR1 is MNHNS, CDR2 SASEGT, per germline. The CDR3 loop is CASGLSNSPLHF. The CDR3 DNA reads TGTGCCAGCGGGCTGAGTAATTCACCCCTCCACTTT.

This clonotype showed up many times. The chain carries TRBV20-1 and TRBJ1-1; D gene uncertain. The CDR3 is 14 amino acids. V lost 5 bases and J lost 0, with 13 bases in between. The germline V gene has CDR1 DFQATT and CDR2 SNEGSKA (reference sequence). The CDR3 bases are TGCAGTGCTGGCGACGGCAGTTTGAACACTGAAGCTTTCTTT. This codes for CSAGDGSLNTEAFF.